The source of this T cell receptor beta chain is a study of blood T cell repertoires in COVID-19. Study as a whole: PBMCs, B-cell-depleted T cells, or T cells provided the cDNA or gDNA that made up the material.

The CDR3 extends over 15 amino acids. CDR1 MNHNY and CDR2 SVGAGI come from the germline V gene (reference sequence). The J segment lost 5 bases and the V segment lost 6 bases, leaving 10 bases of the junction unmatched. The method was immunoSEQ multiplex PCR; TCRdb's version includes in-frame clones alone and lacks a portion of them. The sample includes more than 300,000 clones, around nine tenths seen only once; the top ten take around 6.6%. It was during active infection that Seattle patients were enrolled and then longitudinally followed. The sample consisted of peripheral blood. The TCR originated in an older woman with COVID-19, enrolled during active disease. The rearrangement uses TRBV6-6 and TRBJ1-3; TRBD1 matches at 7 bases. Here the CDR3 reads CASSLSDRERNTIYF. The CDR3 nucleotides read TGTGCCAGCAGCCTCTCTGACAGGGAAAGAAACACCATATATTTT.